Shown below are 10 T cell receptor beta chains from a single sample sequenced in a study of T cells in Graves' hyperthyroidism and ophthalmopathy. Amplification of TCR beta CDR3 regions used RNA as the template. The HTBI primer set drove a first-round RT-PCR of the TCR CDR3. TCRdb re-analysed the multiplex PCR reads in MiXCR, keeping a single row per CDR3 protein. The sample contains under 800,000 distinct CDR3 sequences, approximately 14% of which appear only once. Sequencing was done on a sample of blood. Source of these receptors: a woman under 30 with Graves' hyperthyroidism.

This clonotype was seen ten or more times. Its ends do not fully match the called genes, so a read error is possible. The chain links TRBV7-7 to TRBJ2-2; D possibly corresponds to TRBD2 (6 bases). Germline values: CDR1 SSHAT, CDR2 FNYEAQ (reference sequence). The CDR3 has 15 residues. The CDR3 is CASSLVSGNTGELFF. The DNA for the CDR3 is TGTGCTAGCAGCTTAGTTAGCGGGAACACCGGGGAGCTGTTTTTT.

This clonotype showed up many times. The chain is built from TRBV15 and TRBJ1-1; no clear D. This CDR3 region has 13 residues. Germline V CDR1 and CDR2: LNHNV, YYDKDF (reference sequence). Trimming took 3 bases from V and 5 from J, leaving 10 bases between them. CDR3 in DNA: TGTGCCACCAGCAGCGGTGGAGAGACTGAAGCTTTCTTT. Protein sequence: CATSSGGETEAFF. Full variable domain (remainder filled in from reference TRBV15 and TRBJ1-1): DAMVIQNPRYQVTQFGKPVTLSCSQTLNHNVMYWYQQKSSQAPKLLFHYYDKDFNNEADTPDNFQSRRPNTSFCFLDIRSPGLGDTAMYLCATSSGGETEAFFGQGTRLTVV.

The chain combines TRBV3-1 with TRBJ1-1; 7 nucleotides agree with TRBD1. The junction had 6 bases not matched to a gene; V was cut back by 7 bases and J by 4 bases. The CDR3 has 13 amino acids. CDR1 is LGHDT, CDR2 YNNKEL, per germline (reference sequence). CDR3 protein: CASKRQGATEAFF. The CDR3 DNA is TGTGCCAGCAAAAGACAGGGAGCCACTGAAGCTTTCTTT.

This chain links TRBV28 with TRBJ2-3, with D possibly being TRBD1 (5 bases). This CDR3 spans 18 amino acids. The germline gives CDR1 MDHEN, CDR2 SYDVKM. Trimming cost V 2 bases and J 0 bases, with 18 bases left between them. The CDR3: CASSLTGRLKDSTDTQYF. CDR3 nucleotides: TGTGCCAGCAGTTTAACAGGCCGCCTAAAGGATAGCACAGATACGCAGTATTTT.

This clonotype was detected a few times. V gene TRBV3-1 combines with J gene TRBJ2-7; no reliable D call. This CDR3 is built from 14 residues. CDR1 and CDR2 from the germline V gene are LGHDT and YNNKEL (reference sequence). The germline V and J ends were trimmed by 4 bases and 4 bases, with 14 bases remaining between them. The CDR3 region has the DNA TGTGCCAGCAGCCCCGGGCTAGGGAATTACGAGCAGTACTTC. Its protein is CASSPGLGNYEQYF.

This clonotype was counted between two and nine times. V and J are TRBV9 and TRBJ2-3; a weak D match, TRBD1 (5 bases). The CDR3 covers 16 residues. V lost 3 bases to trimming and J lost 0 bases, with 14 bases between them. Germline loops: CDR1 SGDLS, CDR2 YYNGEE. In DNA form, the CDR3 reads TGTGCCAGCAGCGAAACCACAGGAACCAGCACAGATACGCAGTATTTT. Translating gives CASSETTGTSTDTQYF.

This clonotype came up many times. The rearrangement links TRBV7-9 to TRBJ2-7; D is possibly TRBD2 (7 bases). Germline values: CDR1 SEHNR, CDR2 FQNEAQ (reference sequence). The CDR3 length is 15 residues. Trimming removed 1 base at V and 5 bases at J, with 15 bases between. The DNA of the CDR3 is TGTGCCAGCAGCTTAGGGCGGGGGCCGGGCGACGAGCAGTACTTC. Protein product: CASSLGRGPGDEQYF.

There are many counts of this clonotype. This rearrangement joins TRBV7-2 to TRBJ1-1; 9 bases are a match to TRBD1. J lost 3 bases, V lost 5 bases, and 1 base had no gene match. The CDR3 spans 13 residues. Germline CDR1 reads SGHTA; CDR2 reads FQGNSA. The CDR3 nucleotides are TGTGCCAGCAGCCACAGGGGGCACACTGAAGCTTTCTTT. Amino acids: CASSHRGHTEAFF.

This clonotype was seen repeatedly, ten times or more. The chain carries TRBV13 and TRBJ2-3; weak D call: TRBD2 (6 bases). The germline V and J ends were trimmed by 4 bases and 0 bases, with 11 bases remaining between them. CDR3 length: 15 residues. CDR1 is PRHDT, CDR2 FYEKMQ, per germline (reference sequence). DNA for the CDR3: TGTGCCAGCAGCTCGGCGGGGCCTAGCACAGATACGCAGTATTTT. Amino acids: CASSSAGPSTDTQYF.

This clonotype was recorded at least ten times. The chain recombines TRBV7-8 with TRBJ2-1; D remains unclear. This CDR3 region has 13 residues. The germline CDR1 and CDR2 sequences are SGHVS and FQNEAQ. The ends were cut back, 1 base at V and 7 bases at J, with 8 bases in the middle. This CDR3 reads CASSLGLRNEQFF. The CDR3 DNA sequence: TGTGCCAGCAGCTTAGGGCTAAGAAATGAGCAGTTCTTC.